This TCR beta chain is drawn from a study of vaccination and CD4 T cells after COVID-19. Study-level points and caveats: Among reactive clones from convalescent patients, a median 86.3% appeared only post-vaccination.

A note on this clonotype: Its antigen remains unidentified.

Looked up from germline, CDR1 is KGHDR and CDR2 is SFDVKD. Deletions cut 6 bases from V and 4 bases from J, with 17 bases between. This CDR3 is 15 amino acids long. The treatment here: roughly ten-day PBMC culture with coronavirus spike peptide pools or control peptides (ViraFEST assay). At the Johns Hopkins FTIC core, DNA taken from cultured CD4+ T cells was sequenced by way of the Oncomine TCR Beta short-read assay. Someone extracted genomic DNA from cultured CD4+ T cells. One entry per CDR3 protein results from TCRdb running MiXCR on the PCR reads. Altogether approximately 22,000 distinct CDR3 sequences are present, about three fifths being singletons, with the ten largest covering over 7.5%.

The sequencing sample was made of CD4+ T cells from blood, cultured in vitro. This chain joins TRBV24-1 and TRBJ2-5; the D gene is possibly TRBD1 (5 bases). The TCR originated in a human donor who had recovered from COVID-19. The CDR3 DNA follows: TGTGCCACCAGTCCCCGCTTGGGCAGGGTAGAGACCCAGTACTTC. Residues: CATSPRLGRVETQYF.